This T cell receptor (beta chain) was sequenced during a study of T cell changes during pregnancy in multiple sclerosis. CDR1 and CDR2 (germline): SNHLY, FYNNEI. This CDR3 region has 12 residues. Trimming shortened V by 8 bases and J by 3 bases, and 7 bases separated the two germline ends. Assay used: immunoSEQ multiplex PCR; TCRdb lists only in-frame clones, some missing. The repertoire holds over 30,000 clones, with roughly 90% as singletons. Sequenced material: CD8+ T cells from peripheral blood mononuclear cells, taken in the third trimester of pregnancy. The TCR was taken from a female donor with multiple sclerosis, enrolled in a pregnancy study. The J gene is TRBJ1-4, the V gene TRBV2, with TRBD1 as a possible D gene (5 bases). CDR3 protein: CASGGANEKLFF. The CDR3 DNA reads as TGTGCCAGCGGGGGGGCTAATGAAAAACTGTTTTTT. Using reference TRBV2 and TRBJ1-4 for the parts outside the CDR3, the full variable domain is EPEVTQTPSHQVTQMGQEVILRCVPISNHLYFYWYRQILGQKVEFLVSFYNNEISEKSEIFDDQFSVERPDGSNFTLKIRSTKLEDSAMYFCASGGANEKLFFGSGTQLSVL.